The next 9 T cell receptor beta chains were all read from a single sample in a study of CD8 T cells in ankylosing spondylitis (dated by TCRdb to the late 2010s). General findings and caveats noted by the study authors: Blood from ankylosing spondylitis patients appeared to be characterized by a TCR beta motif made up of several highly homologous amino acid variants.

To prepare the library, 5' RACE was applied. Data came from an Illumina HiSeq 2500. TCRdb reanalyzed the raw reads on its own, using fastp at Q25 for trimming and MiXCR for clone calling, and kept in-frame beta chains. Duplicate CDR3 protein sequences are folded into a single record with the most common DNA and genes. The sample has roughly 370,000 distinct CDR3 sequences on record, about 22% of them singletons. The ten most abundant clones make up less than 20% of the sample. The antigens these receptors bind are not known. Sequencing input: blood, either unsorted or a sorted T cell fraction (not recorded which). These receptors came from a male donor with ankylosing spondylitis.

Many counts were recorded for this clonotype. The gene calls are TRBV20-1 and TRBJ2-7, with D perhaps TRBD1 (5 bases). Between the trimmed V and J ends, which lost 4 bases and 5 bases, there was a span of 15 bases. From germline, CDR1 is DFQATT and CDR2 SNEGSKA (reference sequence). This CDR3 spans 13 amino acids. The CDR3: CSATRTQGNEQYF. CDR3 bases: TGCAGTGCTACCAGGACACAAGGAAACGAGCAGTACTTC.

J is TRBJ2-7 and V is TRBV20-1; no firm D call. The CDR3 length is 12 residues. V was shortened by 3 bases and J by 3 bases, with 9 bases between the two germline ends. Per germline, CDR1 DFQATT and CDR2 SNEGSKA (reference sequence). The DNA for the CDR3 is TGCAGTGCTAGCGACCCCGACTACGAGCAGTACTTC. This sequence encodes CSASDPDYEQYF.

The sample holds a few counts of this clonotype. This chain uses TRBV28 with TRBJ1-1, with no clear D. CDR3 length: 12 residues. The germline CDR1 and CDR2 sequences are MDHEN and SYDVKM. The ends were cut back, 3 bases at V and 9 bases at J, with 11 bases in the middle. This CDR3 is CASSFGKHKAFF. The CDR3 DNA reads as TGTGCCAGCAGTTTCGGAAAACATAAAGCTTTCTTT.

This chain uses TRBV5-1 with TRBJ2-1; D unresolved. From germline, CDR1 is SGHRS and CDR2 YFSETQ. The V end was cut by 4 bases, the J end by 5 bases, with 19 bases between. CDR3 length: 16 residues. CDR3 sequence reads: CASSPGSSFTHNEQFF. The CDR3 nucleotides are TGCGCCAGCAGCCCCGGGTCTAGTTTTACCCACAATGAGCAGTTCTTC.

This clonotype was seen only a few times. This sequence joins TRBV10-3 and TRBJ1-5, with 7 bases matching TRBD1. After removal of 4 bases from V and 7 bases from J, the junction contained 13 bases not matched to a gene. Germline assignment: CDR1 ENHRY and CDR2 SYGVKD. This CDR3 contains 16 residues. The CDR3 DNA is TGTGCCATCAGTGCGACGACAGGGCTCGATGGACAGCCCCAGCATTTT. Translation: CAISATTGLDGQPQHF.

This clonotype turned up a few times. J is TRBJ1-1 and V is TRBV12-3 or TRBV12-4, with D unclear. The CDR3 spans 14 residues. The V and J ends lost 7 bases and 2 bases respectively, with 14 bases between them. CDR3 nucleotide sequence: TGTGCCAGCACTCAAGGGTACCTCAACACTGAAGCTTTCTTT. The encoded protein is CASTQGYLNTEAFF.

The chain couples TRBV5-6 to TRBJ1-2; 9 bases map to TRBD1. CDR3 size: 15 residues. Germline trimming cut 0 bases from V and 4 bases from J; bases unmatched to any gene: 4. From germline, CDR1 is SGHDT and CDR2 YYEEEE. This CDR3 is CASSLDTGGIYGYTF. CDR3 nucleotide sequence: TGTGCCAGCAGCTTGGATACAGGGGGCATCTATGGCTACACCTTC.

The V gene is TRBV10-3, the J gene TRBJ2-3; TRBD2 aligns across 7 bases. The CDR3 has 16 residues. Germline CDR1 ENHRY, CDR2 SYGVKD. V gave up 2 bases and J gave up 0 bases; unmatched junction bases: 5. The CDR3 DNA follows: TGTGCCATCAGTGAGACCCTAGCGGTTAGCACAGATACGCAGTATTTT. This translates into CAISETLAVSTDTQYF.

A few counts support this clonotype. The chain combines TRBV27 with TRBJ1-1, with TRBD1 matching 7 bases. This CDR3 spans 14 amino acids. Per the germline V gene, CDR1 is MNHEY and CDR2 is SMNVEV (reference sequence). The J segment lost 5 bases and the V segment lost 5 bases, leaving 8 bases of the junction unmatched. The CDR3 nucleotides are TGTGCCAGCAGTAAGAGGACAGGAGGTACTGAAGCTTTCTTT. Translation: CASSKRTGGTEAFF.